This T cell receptor (beta chain) was recovered during a study of shared clonotypes between healthy human individuals. Study observations and caveats: Although depth was large, rarefaction showed that sequencing of the sorted subsets was incomplete. With few donors, the genetic and exposure-history diversity represented was limited.

On this clone: The target antigen is unknown.

The run depth of the assay was deep. Some clones are missing from TCRdb's copy, which holds only in-frame ones; the method was immunoSEQ multiplex PCR. The sample has approximately 2.5 million clones; roughly 93% are singletons. The study enrolled healthy HIV-negative adults without recent acute infections or vaccinations as donors. V shed 6 bases and J 0 bases; nucleotides not matched to a gene: 3. The CDR3 spans 15 residues. Germline V CDR1 and CDR2: LNHDA, SQIVND (reference sequence). The chain couples TRBV19 to TRBJ1-5; 9 positions match TRBD1. Input material: naive CD4+ T cells from PBMCs. Subset denoted: CD45RA+ positively selected. The sequence was collected from a man aged 18 to 29 in good health. Some clones in this sample may be carry-over from other donors' samples. The CDR3 loop reads CASRTDRGSNQPQHF. The CDR3 nucleotides read TGTGCCAGTAGGACGGACAGGGGTAGCAATCAGCCCCAGCATTTT. The variable domain in full, completed from reference TRBV19 and TRBJ1-5, reads DGGITQSPKYLFRKEGQNVTLSCEQNLNHDAMYWYRQDPGQGLRLIYYSQIVNDFQKGDIAEGYSVSREKKESFPLTVTSAQKNPTAFYLCASRTDRGSNQPQHFGDGTRLSIL.